Listed below are T cell receptor beta chains from one sample, sequenced in a study of CD4 T cell repertoires in COVID-19. Method: immunoSEQ multiplex PCR; TCRdb's copy keeps in-frame clones and lacks some. Here the sample spans approximately 8,700 clones, about 85% being singletons. Here the sequenced sample was effector memory CD4+ T cells from blood, taken before the COVID-19 pandemic. These TCRs come from a human donor who had COVID-19. CDR3s include the opening cysteine and the closing phenylalanine or tryptophan. The D gene is left open where the match is weak. Some rows have no size entry. The others give once, few or many, or a class for an expanded clone.

clone_size	v_call	d_call	j_call	cdr3_aa	cdr3_nt
.	TRBV6-1	.	TRBJ2-5	CASSLAMYQETQYF	TGTGCCAGCAGCCTAGCGATGTACCAAGAGACCCAGTACTTC
.	TRBV2	TRBD2	TRBJ2-7	CASSALAGTLYEQYF	TGTGCCAGCAGCGCTCTAGCGGGAACTCTATACGAGCAGTACTTC
.	TRBV7-2	TRBD1	TRBJ1-2	CASSTRQGAVNGYTF	TGTGCCAGCAGCACCCGACAGGGGGCGGTTAATGGCTACACCTTC
.	TRBV6-5	.	TRBJ2-7	CASRSGLPYEQYF	TGTGCCAGCAGATCAGGCTTGCCCTACGAGCAGTACTTC
.	TRBV7-9	TRBD2	TRBJ2-7	CASSQSGTSGNEQYF	TGTGCCAGCAGCCAGTCCGGGACTAGCGGGAACGAGCAGTACTTC
.	TRBV5-4	TRBD2	TRBJ2-7	CASSHLGRNEQYF	TGTGCCAGCAGCCACCTCGGGAGGAACGAGCAGTACTTC
.	TRBV6-5	.	TRBJ1-2	CASSYGINYGYTF	TGTGCCAGCAGTTACGGCATTAACTATGGCTACACCTTC
.	TRBV5-6	TRBD1	TRBJ2-2	CASSLSGGRFTGELFF	TGTGCCAGCAGCTTATCAGGGGGCAGGTTCACCGGGGAGCTGTTTTTT
.	TRBV6-1	TRBD2	TRBJ2-1	CASRKRREGNEQFF	TGTGCCAGCAGAAAGAGGAGGGAGGGCAATGAGCAGTTCTTC
.	TRBV5-6	TRBD1	TRBJ1-1	CASGVIGTGITEAFF	TGTGCCAGCGGCGTAATTGGGACAGGGATCACTGAAGCTTTCTTT
.	TRBV6-1	TRBD2	TRBJ2-6	CASSGLAGSGANVLTF	TGTGCCAGCAGTGGACTAGCGGGCTCTGGGGCCAACGTCCTGACTTTC
.	TRBV27	TRBD1	TRBJ1-3	CASSPLLTGAGNTIYF	TGTGCCAGCAGTCCTCTCTTGACAGGGGCCGGAAACACCATATATTTT
.	TRBV5-8	.	TRBJ1-5	CASSLWGVNQPQHF	TGTGCCAGCAGCTTATGGGGGGTTAATCAGCCCCAGCATTTT
.	TRBV27	.	TRBJ2-4	CASSSEGAKNIQYF	TGTGCCAGCAGTTCGGAGGGAGCCAAAAACATTCAGTACTTC
few	TRBV18	TRBD2	TRBJ2-7	CASSRGDYQYF	TGTGCCAGCTCACGAGGGGACTACCAGTACTTC
.	TRBV9	TRBD2	TRBJ2-3	CASSAGLAGGAQYTQYF	TGTGCCAGCAGCGCCGGACTAGCGGGGGGGGCACAATATACGCAGTATTTT
.	TRBV29-1	TRBD2	TRBJ2-3	CSVEKAGAGDTQYF	TGCAGCGTGGAGAAAGCGGGGGCGGGAGATACGCAGTATTTT
.	TRBV6-1	.	TRBJ2-2	CAAGPDTGELFF	TGTGCTGCGGGCCCTGACACCGGGGAGCTGTTTTTT
.	TRBV28	.	TRBJ2-1	CASSPLLSSYNEQFF	TGTGCCAGCAGTCCACTCCTGAGCTCCTACAATGAGCAGTTCTTC
.	TRBV2	.	TRBJ2-5	CASSKNSGETQYF	TGTGCCAGCAGTAAAAACAGTGGGGAGACCCAGTACTTC
.	TRBV7-2	TRBD2	TRBJ2-1	CASSHPGTRGFF	TGTGCCAGCAGCCATCCCGGGACTAGAGGGTTCTTC
.	TRBV11-2	TRBD1	TRBJ2-7	CASKSGTGWNEQYF	TGTGCCAGCAAGTCAGGGACAGGCTGGAACGAGCAGTACTTC
.	TRBV27	.	TRBJ2-6	CASSSSTRATGANVLTF	TGTGCCAGCAGTTCCTCGACAAGAGCTACTGGGGCCAACGTCCTGACTTTC
.	TRBV28	.	TRBJ1-5	CASSRGGNSNQPQHF	TGTGCCAGCAGCCGTGGGGGGAACAGCAATCAGCCCCAGCATTTT
few	TRBV5-1	.	TRBJ2-7	CASSPDSTSYEQYF	TGCGCCAGCAGCCCCGATTCCACGAGTTACGAGCAGTACTTC
.	TRBV6-1	TRBD2	TRBJ2-7	CASRETSGSSYEQYF	TGTGCCAGCAGAGAGACTAGCGGATCATCCTACGAGCAGTACTTC
.	TRBV7-2	.	TRBJ2-5	CASSLPTGVGETQYF	TGTGCCAGCAGCCTGCCGACGGGAGTAGGGGAGACCCAGTACTTC
.	TRBV27	TRBD1	TRBJ2-7	CASSRPGTGGGEQYF	TGTGCCAGCAGTAGGCCCGGGACAGGGGGAGGCGAGCAGTACTTC
.	TRBV6-1	.	TRBJ1-2	CARGGGGYGYTF	TGTGCCAGGGGCGGCGGAGGCTATGGCTACACCTTC
.	TRBV28	TRBD1	TRBJ2-7	CASIETGGLYEQYF	TGTGCCAGCATTGAGACAGGGGGACTCTACGAGCAGTACTTC
once	TRBV5-4	.	TRBJ1-6	CASSLGRDNSPLHF	TGTGCCAGCAGCTTGGGCAGGGATAATTCACCCCTCCACTTT
.	TRBV10-2	TRBD2	TRBJ2-7	CASSPTSVSYEQYF	TGCGCCAGCAGTCCAACTAGCGTCTCCTACGAGCAGTACTTC
.	TRBV10-2	.	TRBJ2-7	CASSGRGEQYF	TGCGCCAGCAGCGGGAGAGGAGAGCAGTACTTC
.	TRBV28	TRBD2	TRBJ2-5	CASSPGLAGETQYF	TGTGCCAGCAGCCCAGGACTAGCGGGAGAGACCCAGTACTTC
.	TRBV7-8	TRBD2	TRBJ2-1	CASSFRLAGGDEQFF	TGTGCCAGCAGCTTTCGACTAGCGGGAGGTGATGAGCAGTTCTTC
.	TRBV7-8	.	TRBJ2-1	CASSPSAGNEQFF	TGTGCCAGCAGCCCGTCTGCAGGCAATGAGCAGTTCTTC
.	TRBV28	TRBD1	TRBJ1-1	CASSLSGVQGANAFF	TGTGCCAGCAGTTTAAGTGGAGTACAGGGGGCTAATGCTTTCTTT
.	TRBV6-5	.	TRBJ1-2	CASRAPGGGRGYTF	TGTGCCAGCAGGGCTCCGGGGGGAGGCAGAGGCTACACCTTC
once	TRBV5-1	.	TRBJ2-1	CASSLDGRGTSYNEQFF	TGCGCCAGCAGCTTGGACGGGCGGGGTACTTCCTACAATGAGCAGTTCTTC
.	TRBV19	.	TRBJ2-2	CASSIVHTTGELFF	TGTGCCAGTAGTATTGTACACACCACCGGGGAGCTGTTTTTT
.	TRBV11-2	.	TRBJ1-1	CASSTSGNTEAFF	TGTGCCAGCAGTACCTCAGGGAACACTGAAGCTTTCTTT
.	TRBV5-1	.	TRBJ1-1	CASSLRAGQPNTEAFF	TGCGCCAGCAGCTTGAGGGCAGGGCAGCCGAACACTGAAGCTTTCTTT
.	TRBV4-1	TRBD2	TRBJ2-3	CASSQPSGGARDTQYF	TGCGCCAGCAGCCAACCTAGCGGGGGGGCCCGAGATACGCAGTATTTT
.	TRBV18	TRBD2	TRBJ2-3	CASSPGLAGAGTDTQYF	TGTGCCAGCTCACCGGGACTAGCGGGGGCTGGGACAGATACGCAGTATTTT
.	TRBV9	TRBD1	TRBJ1-6	CASSGTGVSPLHF	TGTGCCAGCAGCGGCACAGGGGTCTCACCCCTCCACTTT
once	TRBV4-2	.	TRBJ2-1	CASSQGASFPPNEQFF	TGTGCCAGCAGCCAAGGGGCTAGCTTTCCACCCAATGAGCAGTTCTTC
.	TRBV6-1	TRBD1	TRBJ1-5	CASSERKGTGFNQPQHF	TGTGCCAGCAGTGAACGAAAAGGGACAGGGTTCAATCAGCCCCAGCATTTT
.	TRBV30	TRBD1	TRBJ2-7	CAWRGLGTGGNEQYF	TGTGCCTGGAGGGGACTAGGGACAGGGGGAAACGAGCAGTACTTC
.	TRBV5-1	.	TRBJ1-1	CASSLDGQGGGVRIAEAFF	TGCGCCAGCAGCTTGGACGGCCAGGGCGGCGGTGTTCGGATCGCTGAAGCTTTCTTT
few	TRBV5-5	.	TRBJ2-1	CASSLRLREQFF	TGTGCCAGCAGCTTGAGGTTGCGGGAGCAGTTCTTC
.	TRBV11-2	TRBD1	TRBJ1-1	CASTGQGNTEAFF	TGTGCCAGTACCGGACAGGGGAACACTGAAGCTTTCTTT
.	TRBV5-6	TRBD1	TRBJ1-2	CASSFSTGQINYGYTF	TGTGCCAGCAGCTTCTCGACGGGACAGATTAACTATGGCTACACCTTC
.	TRBV10-2	.	TRBJ1-3	CASSEGRVSFTGNTIYF	TGCGCCAGCAGTGAGGGCAGGGTGAGCTTCACTGGAAACACCATATATTTT
.	TRBV7-2	.	TRBJ1-2	CASSLSVGQRYTF	TGTGCCAGCAGCTTGTCGGTTGGACAGCGGTACACCTTC
.	TRBV10-3	TRBD1	TRBJ2-1	CAISPGQGPYNEQFF	TGTGCCATCAGTCCGGGACAGGGGCCCTACAATGAGCAGTTCTTC
.	TRBV5-1	.	TRBJ2-7	CASSSDILPYEQYF	TGCGCCAGCAGCTCCGACATCCTCCCCTACGAGCAGTACTTC
.	TRBV5-4	.	TRBJ2-2	CASSLGTAFTGELFF	TGTGCCAGCAGCTTGGGGACAGCTTTCACCGGGGAGCTGTTTTTT
.	TRBV7-3	TRBD1	TRBJ1-5	CASSLTLRTGDPYSNQPQHF	TGTGCCAGCAGCTTAACGTTGAGGACAGGAGATCCTTATAGCAATCAGCCCCAGCATTTT
.	TRBV14	.	TRBJ2-6	CASSQDSSGANVLTF	TGTGCCAGCAGCCAAGACTCTTCTGGGGCCAACGTCCTGACTTTC